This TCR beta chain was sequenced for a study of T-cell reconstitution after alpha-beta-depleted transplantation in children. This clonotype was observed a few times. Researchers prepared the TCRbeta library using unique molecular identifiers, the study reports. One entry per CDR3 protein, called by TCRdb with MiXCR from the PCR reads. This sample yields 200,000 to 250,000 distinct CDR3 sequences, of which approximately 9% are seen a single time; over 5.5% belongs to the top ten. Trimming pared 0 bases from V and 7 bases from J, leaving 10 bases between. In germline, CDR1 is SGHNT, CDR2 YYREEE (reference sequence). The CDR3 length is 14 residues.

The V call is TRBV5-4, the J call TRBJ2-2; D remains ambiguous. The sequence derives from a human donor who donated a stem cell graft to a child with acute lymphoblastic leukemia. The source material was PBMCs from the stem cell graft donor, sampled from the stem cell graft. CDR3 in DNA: TGTGCCAGCAGCTTGGAGGCCCCCAGCGGGGAGCTGTTTTTT. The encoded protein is CASSLEAPSGELFF.